The 3 T cell receptor beta chains reported below all come from one sample, sequenced in a study of shared clonotypes between healthy human individuals (dated by TCRdb to the early 2020s). Receptor libraries were prepared by the immunoSEQ multiplex PCR assay. Drawn from immuneACCESS, this table holds only the in-frame rearrangements with V and J called that TCRdb kept. Clones are partly lost; checked studies trace under half to an unresolved V gene and leave the rest unexplained. The sample contains about 2 million clones, roughly 94% of them found a single time. The biggest ten clones account for more than 0.95% of the sample. For the CD8 naive samples, CD45RO-negative cells were positively selected for CCR7, yielding a CD45RA+CCR7+ population from which TemRA cells were excluded. Source material: naive CD8+ T cells sorted from blood. The cell subset or site label here, explained by the study, means: CD45RA+CCR7+. The receptors shown here come from a man aged 18 to 35 in good health.

The gene calls are TRBV7-2 and TRBJ2-7; 11 positions agree with TRBD2. This CDR3 region has 15 residues. V was clipped by 3 bases and J by 3 bases; unmatched bases: 4. Germline CDR1 reads SGHTA; CDR2 reads FQGNSA. In nucleotides, the CDR3 is TGTGCCAGCAGCTTCGGGACTAGCGGCCTCTACGAGCAGTACTTC. This translates into CASSFGTSGLYEQYF.

This clone was detected only a few times. The chain uses TRBV19 and TRBJ1-5; D gene uncertain. The germline V gene encodes CDR1 LNHDA and CDR2 SQIVND (reference sequence). This CDR3 spans 12 amino acids. The V end lost 5 bases, the J end lost 7 bases, and 9 bases lay between the germline ends. In DNA form, the CDR3 reads TGTGCCAGTAGTCGTGGAGCCCAGCCCCAGCATTTT. The encoded protein is CASSRGAQPQHF.

The chain joins TRBV28 to TRBJ1-2; no definite D call. Per germline, CDR1 MDHEN and CDR2 SYDVKM. The CDR3 loop spans 16 amino acids. V was clipped by 4 bases and J by 3 bases, with 18 bases between them. CDR3 nucleotides: TGTGCCAGCAGTTCAAACCGGGAGGCGCTTCACTATGGCTACACCTTC. Its translation is CASSSNREALHYGYTF.